This is a list of T cell receptor beta chains from one sample in a study of early T cells in non-severe SARS-CoV-2 infection. MiXCR was run by TCRdb on the 5' RACE reads, yielding one entry per CDR3 protein. Found here are around 63,000 distinct CDR3 sequences, about 6% of them singletons; the top ten hold under 4%. Sequencing was performed on whole blood, taken at baseline. All receptors derive from an adult who was a healthcare worker with PCR-confirmed SARS-CoV-2 infection or an uninfected control (not recorded which). The CDR3 runs from the conserved cysteine through the conserved F or W. Each record gives: J gene, clone size, D gene, V gene, CDR3 protein, CDR3 DNA. D genes are given only for firm matches. Size values are once, few and many counts, or a class for expanded clones, and some rows have none.

TRBJ1-3	few	-	TRBV18	CASSPQDSATSGNTIYF	TGTGCCAGCTCACCACAGGACAGTGCCACCTCTGGAAACACCATATATTTT
TRBJ1-1	-	TRBD1	TRBV27	CASSLLYRGDMNTEAFF	TGTGCCAGCAGTTTATTATACAGGGGGGACATGAACACTGAAGCTTTCTTT
TRBJ2-7	-	-	TRBV9	CASSVDTLGYEQYF	TGTGCCAGCAGCGTAGACACCCTGGGGTACGAGCAGTACTTC
TRBJ2-7	many	TRBD1	TRBV6-5	CASSQDRGHEQYF	TGTGCCAGCAGTCAAGACAGGGGCCACGAGCAGTACTTC
TRBJ2-1	many	TRBD1	TRBV20-1	CSARARGQGRINEQFF	TGCAGTGCTAGGGCAAGAGGACAGGGGAGGATCAATGAGCAGTTCTTC
TRBJ2-1	-	TRBD2	TRBV24-1	CATSDTTSGILNEQFF	TGTGCCACCAGTGATACGACTAGCGGGATCCTCAATGAGCAGTTCTTC
TRBJ1-6	many	-	TRBV6-2/TRBV6-3	CASKTKFENSPLHF	TGTGCCAGCAAGACCAAGTTCGAGAATTCACCCCTCCACTTT
TRBJ2-1	many	-	TRBV20-1	CSAIPSEQFF	TGCAGTGCTATTCCCAGTGAGCAGTTCTTC
TRBJ2-3	few	TRBD1	TRBV3-1	CASSRSPGTGDGTQYF	TGTGCCAGCAGCCGAAGCCCCGGGACAGGGGACGGCACGCAGTATTTT
TRBJ2-1	many	-	TRBV7-6	CASSLAVPANLNYNEQFF	TGTGCCAGCAGCTTAGCTGTTCCAGCCAATCTAAACTACAATGAGCAGTTCTTC
TRBJ2-7	many	TRBD1	TRBV6-5	CASRPGTGGDEQYF	TGTGCCAGCAGACCCGGGACAGGGGGTGACGAGCAGTACTTC
TRBJ2-1	few	TRBD2	TRBV11-2	CASSLGAGGPYNEQFF	TGTGCCAGCAGCTTAGGGGCGGGAGGCCCCTACAATGAGCAGTTCTTC
TRBJ2-7	-	TRBD2	TRBV15	CATSTYLSAGVSEQYF	TGTGCCACCAGCACCTACCTCTCAGCGGGGGTTTCGGAGCAGTACTTC
TRBJ2-3	-	TRBD2	TRBV7-8	CASKRPYQPSGRSTDTQYF	TGTGCCAGCAAGAGACCTTACCAGCCTAGCGGGAGGTCGACAGATACGCAGTATTTT
TRBJ2-1	many	TRBD1	TRBV5-1	CASRGTEYNEQFF	TGCGCAAGCAGAGGGACAGAATACAATGAGCAGTTCTTC
TRBJ1-2	few	-	TRBV18	CASSLLNRPRYGYTF	TGTGCCAGCTCCCTACTTAATCGACCCCGCTATGGCTACACCTTC
TRBJ2-3	many	TRBD1	TRBV5-4	CASSLGTGLTDTQYF	TGTGCCAGCAGCTTGGGGACAGGGCTCACAGATACGCAGTATTTT
TRBJ2-4	many	-	TRBV7-2	CASSLGVGIDF	TGTGCCAGCAGCTTAGGGGTTGGAATAGACTTC
TRBJ1-2	few	-	TRBV28	CASSSTGLGNYGYTF	TGTGCCAGCAGTTCTACAGGGTTGGGGAACTATGGCTACACCTTC
TRBJ2-5	many	-	TRBV25-1	CASSEYKGSETQYF	TGTGCCAGCAGTGAATATAAGGGTAGCGAGACCCAGTACTTC
TRBJ2-7	many	TRBD1	TRBV9	CASSPGTAGTHYEQYF	TGTGCCAGCAGCCCGGGGACAGCCGGGACCCACTACGAGCAGTACTTC
TRBJ1-5	-	-	TRBV4-1	CASSQDGPGNQPQHF	TGCGCCAGCAGCCAAGACGGGCCAGGGAATCAGCCCCAGCATTTT
TRBJ2-7	-	TRBD2	TRBV12-3/TRBV12-4	CASSPRLAGEQYF	TGTGCCAGCAGTCCGAGACTAGCAGGGGAGCAGTACTTC
TRBJ2-7	many	TRBD2	TRBV3-1	CASSPGTSGIFSYEQYF	TGTGCCAGCAGCCCTGGGACTAGCGGGATCTTCTCCTACGAGCAGTACTTC
TRBJ2-5	many	-	TRBV15	CATSRLAAQETQYF	TGTGCCACCAGCAGACTAGCTGCTCAAGAGACCCAGTACTTC
TRBJ1-3	many	TRBD1	TRBV14	CASSQGRDSASLTIYF	TGTGCCAGCAGCCAGGGCCGGGACAGCGCTTCTCTGACCATATATTTT
TRBJ2-7	many	TRBD2	TRBV2	CASSDLDPGTSGGYEQYF	TGTGCCAGCAGTGATCTCGACCCGGGGACTAGCGGAGGCTACGAGCAGTACTTC
TRBJ1-3	many	-	TRBV6-5	CASSTIRTDSGNTIYF	TGTGCCAGCAGTACCATCCGGACGGACTCTGGAAACACCATATATTTT
TRBJ1-1	-	-	TRBV20-1	CSARETGTMNTEAFF	TGCAGTGCTAGAGAAACAGGGACTATGAACACTGAAGCTTTCTTT
TRBJ2-7	many	TRBD1	TRBV5-1	CASSRDSVSSYEQYF	TGCGCCAGCAGCAGGGACAGTGTTAGCTCCTACGAGCAGTACTTC
TRBJ1-2	many	TRBD1	TRBV28	CASSENSGTGGFGYTF	TGTGCCAGCAGTGAAAACTCCGGGACAGGGGGCTTTGGCTACACCTTC
TRBJ1-3	-	-	TRBV6-6	CASTTARQGYGNTIYF	TGTGCCAGCACCACCGCCCGCCAGGGCTACGGAAACACCATATATTTT
TRBJ2-3	many	TRBD1	TRBV2	CASSEGDRGTDTQYF	TGTGCCAGCAGTGAAGGGGACAGGGGCACAGATACGCAGTATTTT
TRBJ2-7	few	TRBD2	TRBV29-1	CSVGGGRVNAEQYF	TGCAGCGTTGGAGGCGGGAGGGTAAACGCGGAGCAGTACTTC
TRBJ1-1	many	-	TRBV19	CASTLSWGRNTEAFF	TGTGCCAGTACCCTAAGCTGGGGGCGGAACACTGAAGCTTTCTTT
TRBJ2-5	many	-	TRBV6-6	CASSYDPTGYQETQYF	TGTGCCAGCAGTTACGATCCTACGGGGTACCAAGAGACCCAGTACTTC
TRBJ1-4	-	-	TRBV7-9	CASSFGQIEDEKLFF	TGTGCCAGCAGCTTCGGACAGATAGAAGATGAAAAACTGTTTTTT
TRBJ2-5	many	-	TRBV6-5	CASSYSLKATGETQYF	TGTGCCAGCAGTTACTCCCTAAAGGCGACAGGAGAGACCCAGTACTTC
TRBJ2-1	many	-	TRBV7-6	CASSSANHNEQFF	TGTGCCAGCAGCTCCGCGAATCACAATGAGCAGTTCTTC
TRBJ2-3	many	TRBD2	TRBV7-9	CASSPRLAGVPSTDTQYF	TGTGCCAGCAGCCCCCGCCTAGCGGGAGTACCTAGCACAGATACGCAGTATTTT
TRBJ2-1	many	-	TRBV20-1	CSARDPGEAYNEQFF	TGCAGTGCTAGAGATCCGGGGGAGGCCTACAATGAGCAGTTCTTC
TRBJ1-2	many	-	TRBV12-3/TRBV12-4	CASTRGALYGYTF	TGTGCCAGCACGCGGGGAGCGCTCTATGGCTACACCTTC
TRBJ2-2	-	-	TRBV19	CASSILTGGNTGELFF	TGTGCCAGTAGTATTTTAACAGGTGGTAACACCGGGGAGCTGTTTTTT
TRBJ1-1	-	-	TRBV5-6	CASSWDWGYTEAFF	TGTGCCAGCAGCTGGGATTGGGGATACACTGAAGCTTTCTTT
TRBJ2-3	-	TRBD1	TRBV4-3	CASSQETRQGPDTQYF	TGCGCCAGCAGCCAAGAAACCAGACAGGGTCCAGATACGCAGTATTTT
TRBJ2-7	few	TRBD1	TRBV5-1	CASSPRTGESRQYF	TGCGCCAGCAGCCCAAGGACAGGGGAGTCAAGGCAGTACTTC
TRBJ1-5	few	TRBD1	TRBV12-3/TRBV12-4	CASSLGDRGSLSNQPQHF	TGTGCCAGCAGTTTAGGGGACAGGGGGTCCCTAAGCAATCAGCCCCAGCATTTT
TRBJ2-7	many	-	TRBV20-1	CSAIIGDRRLDEQYF	TGCAGTGCGATAATCGGAGACAGGAGATTGGACGAGCAGTACTTC
TRBJ2-1	many	TRBD1	TRBV29-1	CSLRDRVHNEQFF	TGCAGCCTTCGGGACAGGGTTCACAATGAGCAGTTCTTC
TRBJ1-4	-	-	TRBV6-2/TRBV6-3	CASSYVRDKPSTTNEKLFF	TGTGCCAGCAGTTACGTCCGGGACAAGCCCTCTACAACTAATGAAAAACTGTTTTTT
TRBJ1-1	many	-	TRBV10-3	CAISEGEWSIEAFF	TGTGCCATCAGTGAAGGTGAATGGTCGATTGAAGCTTTCTTT
TRBJ2-7	many	-	TRBV2	CASRSEGSGSYEQYF	TGTGCCAGTCGGTCTGAGGGCAGCGGCTCCTACGAGCAGTACTTC
TRBJ1-3	-	-	TRBV7-9	CASSLAELTNSGNTIYF	TGTGCCAGCAGCTTAGCGGAACTTACAAACTCTGGAAACACCATATATTTT
TRBJ1-1	many	TRBD1	TRBV20-1	CSARGGQRGGSEAFF	TGCAGTGCTAGAGGGGGACAGCGGGGAGGTTCTGAAGCTTTCTTT
TRBJ2-7	-	-	TRBV7-6	CASSRQDVSYEQYF	TGTGCCAGCAGCCGACAGGACGTCTCCTACGAGCAGTACTTC
TRBJ1-2	few	TRBD1	TRBV28	CASSFGQGAGYTF	TGTGCCAGCAGTTTTGGACAGGGGGCTGGCTACACCTTC
TRBJ1-4	-	TRBD1	TRBV5-1	CASSLSGQGGGKLFF	TGCGCCAGCAGCTTATCGGGACAGGGTGGCGGAAAACTGTTTTTT
TRBJ1-5	many	-	TRBV4-2	CASSQAGTKNDQPQHF	TGTGCCAGCAGCCAAGCCGGGACTAAAAACGATCAGCCCCAGCATTTT
TRBJ2-7	many	-	TRBV7-8	CASSLTYEQYF	TGTGCCAGCAGCTTAACGTACGAGCAGTACTTC